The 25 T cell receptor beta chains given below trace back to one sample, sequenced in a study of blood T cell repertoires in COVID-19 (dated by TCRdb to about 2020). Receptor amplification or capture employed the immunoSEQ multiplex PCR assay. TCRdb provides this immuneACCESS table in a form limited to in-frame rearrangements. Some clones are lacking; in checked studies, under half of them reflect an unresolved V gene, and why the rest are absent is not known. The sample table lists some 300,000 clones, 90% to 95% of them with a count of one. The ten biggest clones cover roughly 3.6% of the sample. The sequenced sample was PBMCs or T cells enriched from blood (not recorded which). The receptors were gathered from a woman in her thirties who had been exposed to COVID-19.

The CDR3 DNA sequence: TGTGCCAGCTCACCACCGGTTACAGGGAAAGGGGGCTACACCTTC. This sequence encodes CASSPPVTGKGGYTF. The V and J genes are TRBV18 and TRBJ1-2, with D perhaps matching TRBD1 (6 bases). CDR1 KGHSH and CDR2 LQKENI come from the germline V gene. The ends were cut back, 0 bases at V and 8 bases at J, with 16 bases in the middle. The CDR3 extends over 15 amino acids.

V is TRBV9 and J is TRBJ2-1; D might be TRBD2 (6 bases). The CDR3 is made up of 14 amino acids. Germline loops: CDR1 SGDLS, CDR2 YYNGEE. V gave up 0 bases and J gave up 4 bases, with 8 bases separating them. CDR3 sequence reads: CASSVGSGYNEQFF. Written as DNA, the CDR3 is TGTGCCAGCAGCGTAGGTAGCGGTTACAATGAGCAGTTCTTC.

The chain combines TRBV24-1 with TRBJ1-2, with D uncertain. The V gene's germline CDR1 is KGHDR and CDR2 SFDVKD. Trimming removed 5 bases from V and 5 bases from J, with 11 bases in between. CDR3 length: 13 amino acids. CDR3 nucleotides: TGTGCCACCAGTGTCGGGTCGGTATATGGCTACACCTTC. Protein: CATSVGSVYGYTF.

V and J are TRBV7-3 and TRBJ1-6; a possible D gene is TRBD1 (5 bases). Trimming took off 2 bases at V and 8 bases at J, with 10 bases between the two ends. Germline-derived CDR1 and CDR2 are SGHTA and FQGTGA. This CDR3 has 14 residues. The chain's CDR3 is CASSLSGVDSPLHF. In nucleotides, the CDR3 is TGTGCCAGCAGCTTATCGGGGGTTGATTCACCCCTCCACTTT. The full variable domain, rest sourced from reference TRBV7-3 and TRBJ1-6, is GAGVSQTPSNKVTEKGKYVELRCDPISGHTALYWYRQSLGQGPEFLIYFQGTGAADDSGLPNDRFFAVRPEGSVSTLKIQRTERGDSAVYLCASSLSGVDSPLHFGNGTRLTVT.

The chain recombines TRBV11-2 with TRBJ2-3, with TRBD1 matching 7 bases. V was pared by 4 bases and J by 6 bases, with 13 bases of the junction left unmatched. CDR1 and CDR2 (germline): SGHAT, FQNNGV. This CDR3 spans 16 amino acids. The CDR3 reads CASSSEELTGEDTQYF. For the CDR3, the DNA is TGTGCCAGCAGCTCAGAAGAGCTAACAGGGGAGGATACGCAGTATTTT.

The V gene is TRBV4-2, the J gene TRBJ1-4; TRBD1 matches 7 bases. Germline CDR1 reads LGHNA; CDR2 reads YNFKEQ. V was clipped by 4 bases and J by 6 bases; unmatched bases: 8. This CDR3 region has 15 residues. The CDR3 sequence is CASSPPRQGDEKLFF. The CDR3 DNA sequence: TGTGCCAGCAGCCCCCCCCGACAGGGCGATGAAAAACTGTTTTTT.

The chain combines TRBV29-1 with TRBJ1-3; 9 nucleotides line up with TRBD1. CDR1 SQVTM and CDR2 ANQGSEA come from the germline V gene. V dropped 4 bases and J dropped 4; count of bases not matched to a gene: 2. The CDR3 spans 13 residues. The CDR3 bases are TGCAGCGTTGGGACAGGGGCGGGAAACACCATATATTTT. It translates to CSVGTGAGNTIYF.

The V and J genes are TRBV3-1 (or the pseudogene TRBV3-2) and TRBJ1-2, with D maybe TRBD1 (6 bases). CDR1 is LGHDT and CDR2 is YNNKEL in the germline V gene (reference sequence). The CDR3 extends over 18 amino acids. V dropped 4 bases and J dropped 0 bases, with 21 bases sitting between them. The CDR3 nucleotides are TGTGCCAGCAGCCGTCTTGCTGGACAGTCAGCTTCTAACTATGGCTACACCTTC. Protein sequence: CASSRLAGQSASNYGYTF.

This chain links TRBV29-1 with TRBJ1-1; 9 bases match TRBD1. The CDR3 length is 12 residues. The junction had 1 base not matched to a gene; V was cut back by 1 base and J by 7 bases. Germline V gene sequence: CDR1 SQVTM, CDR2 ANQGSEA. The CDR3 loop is CSVEGQGGEAFF. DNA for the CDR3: TGCAGCGTTGAAGGACAGGGGGGTGAAGCTTTCTTT.

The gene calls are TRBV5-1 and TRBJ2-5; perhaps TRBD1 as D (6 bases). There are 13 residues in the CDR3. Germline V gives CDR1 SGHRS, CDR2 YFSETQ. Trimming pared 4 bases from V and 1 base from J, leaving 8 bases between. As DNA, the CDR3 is TGCGCCAGCAGCGTGACAGGCCAAGAGACCCAGTACTTC. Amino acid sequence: CASSVTGQETQYF.

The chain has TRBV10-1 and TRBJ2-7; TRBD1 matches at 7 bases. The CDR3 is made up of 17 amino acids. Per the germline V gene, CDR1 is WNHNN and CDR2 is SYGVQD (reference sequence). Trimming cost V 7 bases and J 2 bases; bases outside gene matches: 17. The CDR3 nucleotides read TGCGCCAGCAATCCCGCCCCGACAGGGTCAATGACCTACGAGCAGTACTTC. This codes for CASNPAPTGSMTYEQYF.

CDR3 DNA sequence: TGTGCCAGCAGCTTCCGGGCAGGGAGGAATGAGCAGTTCTTC. The encoded protein is CASSFRAGRNEQFF. V gene TRBV7-3 combines with J gene TRBJ2-1; tentative D call: TRBD2 (6 bases). From germline, CDR1 is SGHTA and CDR2 FQGTGA. The CDR3 spans 14 residues. V was pared by 3 bases and J by 7 bases, with 13 bases between.

CDR3 in amino acids: CASSLAGGEEKLFF. The CDR3 region has the DNA TGTGCCAGCAGCCTCGCGGGGGGCGAGGAAAAACTGTTTTTT. The genes are TRBV9 and TRBJ1-4, with D possibly being TRBD1 (6 bases). V shed 4 bases and J shed 8 bases, with 15 bases lying between them. The germline V gene has CDR1 SGDLS and CDR2 YYNGEE. The CDR3 consists of 14 residues.

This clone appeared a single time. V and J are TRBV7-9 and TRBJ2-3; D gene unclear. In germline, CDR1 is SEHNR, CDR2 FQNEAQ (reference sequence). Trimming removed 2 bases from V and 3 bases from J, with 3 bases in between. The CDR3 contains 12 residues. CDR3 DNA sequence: TGTGCCAGCAGCTTACGGACAGATACGCAGTATTTT. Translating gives CASSLRTDTQYF.

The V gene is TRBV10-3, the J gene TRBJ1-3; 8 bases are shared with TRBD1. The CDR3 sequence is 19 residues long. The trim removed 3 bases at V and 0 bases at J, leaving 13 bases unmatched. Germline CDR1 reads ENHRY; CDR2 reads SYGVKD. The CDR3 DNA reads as TGTGCCATCAGTGACGACAGGGGCCGTAGAGGGGTCTCTGGAAACACCATATATTTT. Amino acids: CAISDDRGRRGVSGNTIYF.

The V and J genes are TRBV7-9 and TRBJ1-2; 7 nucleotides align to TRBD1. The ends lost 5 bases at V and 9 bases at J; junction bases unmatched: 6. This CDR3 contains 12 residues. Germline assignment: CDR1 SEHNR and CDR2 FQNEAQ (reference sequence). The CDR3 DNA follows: TGTGCCAGCAGCAGTAACAGGGGAAGCTACACCTTC. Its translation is CASSSNRGSYTF.

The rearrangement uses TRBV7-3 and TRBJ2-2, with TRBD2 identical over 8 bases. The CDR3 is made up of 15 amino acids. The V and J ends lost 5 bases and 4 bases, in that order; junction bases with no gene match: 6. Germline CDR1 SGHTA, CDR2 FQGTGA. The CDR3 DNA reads TGTGCCAGCAGCCCCGGGGGGGGTTCCACCGGGGAGCTGTTTTTT. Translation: CASSPGGGSTGELFF.

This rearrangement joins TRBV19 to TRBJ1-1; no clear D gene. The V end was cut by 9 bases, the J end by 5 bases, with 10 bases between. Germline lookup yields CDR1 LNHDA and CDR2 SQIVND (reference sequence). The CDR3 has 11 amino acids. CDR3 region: CASTLRTEAFF. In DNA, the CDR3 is TGTGCCAGCACCCTGCGGACTGAAGCTTTCTTT.

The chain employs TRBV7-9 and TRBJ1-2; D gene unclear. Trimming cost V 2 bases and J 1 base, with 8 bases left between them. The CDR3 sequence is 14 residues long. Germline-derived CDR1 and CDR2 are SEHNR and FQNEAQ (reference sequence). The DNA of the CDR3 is TGTGCCAGCAGCTTACTTGCTAGTAACTATGGCTACACCTTC. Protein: CASSLLASNYGYTF. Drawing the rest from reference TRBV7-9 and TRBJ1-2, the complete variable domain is DTGVSQNPRHKITKRGQNVTFRCDPISEHNRLYWYRQTLGQGPEFLTYFQNEAQLEKSRLLSDRFSAERPKGSFSTLEIQRTEQGDSAMYLCASSLLASNYGYTFGSGTRLTVV.

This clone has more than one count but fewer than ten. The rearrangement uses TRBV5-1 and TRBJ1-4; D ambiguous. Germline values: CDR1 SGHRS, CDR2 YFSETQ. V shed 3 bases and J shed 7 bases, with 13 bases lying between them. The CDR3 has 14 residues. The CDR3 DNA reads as TGCGCCAGCAGCTCGGGCCCGGGAGGTGAAAAACTGTTTTTT. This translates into CASSSGPGGEKLFF.

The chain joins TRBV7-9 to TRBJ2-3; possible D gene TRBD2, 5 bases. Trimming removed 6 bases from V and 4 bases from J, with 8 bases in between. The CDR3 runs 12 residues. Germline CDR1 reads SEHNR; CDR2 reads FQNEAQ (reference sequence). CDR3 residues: CASRRDSDTQYF. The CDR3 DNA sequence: TGTGCCAGCAGGAGGGATTCAGATACGCAGTATTTT.

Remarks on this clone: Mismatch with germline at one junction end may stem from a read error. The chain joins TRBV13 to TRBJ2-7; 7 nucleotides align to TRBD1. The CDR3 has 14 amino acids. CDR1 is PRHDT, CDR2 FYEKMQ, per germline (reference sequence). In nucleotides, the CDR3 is TGTGCCAGCAGTTTAGGGGGCATCTCCTACGAGCAGTACTTC. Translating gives CASSLGGISYEQYF.

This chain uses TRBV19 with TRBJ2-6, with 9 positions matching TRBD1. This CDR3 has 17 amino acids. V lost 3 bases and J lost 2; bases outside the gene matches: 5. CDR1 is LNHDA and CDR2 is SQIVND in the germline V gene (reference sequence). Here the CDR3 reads CASSIGTGGAGANVLTF. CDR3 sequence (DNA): TGTGCCAGTAGTATTGGAACAGGGGGCGCTGGGGCCAACGTCCTGACTTTC.

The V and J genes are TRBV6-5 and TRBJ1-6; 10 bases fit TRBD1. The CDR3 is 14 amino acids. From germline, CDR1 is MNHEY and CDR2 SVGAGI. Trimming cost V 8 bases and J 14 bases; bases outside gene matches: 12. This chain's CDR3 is CASSLGDRGLALHF. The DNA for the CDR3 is TGTGCCAGCTCGCTAGGGGACAGGGGTTTGGCCCTCCACTTT.

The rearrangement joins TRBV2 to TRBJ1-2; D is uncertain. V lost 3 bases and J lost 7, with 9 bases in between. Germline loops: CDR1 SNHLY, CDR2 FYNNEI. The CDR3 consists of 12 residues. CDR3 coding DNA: TGTGCCAGCAGTGACGGGTCGGGTGGCTACACCTTC. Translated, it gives CASSDGSGGYTF.